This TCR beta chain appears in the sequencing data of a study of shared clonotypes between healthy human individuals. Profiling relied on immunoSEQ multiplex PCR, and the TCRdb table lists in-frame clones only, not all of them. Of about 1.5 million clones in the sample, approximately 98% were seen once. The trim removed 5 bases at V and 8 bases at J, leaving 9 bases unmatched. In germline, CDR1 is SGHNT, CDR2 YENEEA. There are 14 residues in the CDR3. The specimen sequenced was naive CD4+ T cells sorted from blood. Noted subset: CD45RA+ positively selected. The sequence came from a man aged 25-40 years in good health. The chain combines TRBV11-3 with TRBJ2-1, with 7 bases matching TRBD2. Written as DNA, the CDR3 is TGTGCCAGCAGCGGGAGCGGGGCAGGATATGAGCAGTTCTTC. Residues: CASSGSGAGYEQFF. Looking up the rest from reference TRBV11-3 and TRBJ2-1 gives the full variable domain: EAGVVQSPRYKIIEKKQPVAFWCNPISGHNTLYWYLQNLGQGPELLIRYENEEAVDDSQLPKDRFSAERLKGVDSTLKIQPAELGDSAVYLCASSGSGAGYEQFFGPGTRLTVL.